The clone carrying this T cell receptor beta chain was seen at least ten times. Antigen unknown. The record originates from a study of T cells in Graves' hyperthyroidism and ophthalmopathy. Study results and caveats: Also found in blood were most expanded thyroid clonotypes above 0.001.

The CDR3 runs 12 residues. Germline assignment: CDR1 SGHTS and CDR2 YDEGEE. After removal of 1 base from V and 10 bases from J, the junction contained 1 base not matched to a gene. What was amplified from RNA transcripts were TCR beta CDR3 regions. Researchers ran a first-round RT-PCR on the TCR CDR3 using the HTBI primer set. TCRdb reprocessed the multiplex PCR reads with MiXCR, giving one entry per CDR3 protein. The sample gives about 180,000 distinct CDR3 sequences, 15% to 20% of which show up once; about 29% is in the top ten. The sequence came from a woman between 45 and 60 years old with Graves' hyperthyroidism. This chain links TRBV5-8 with TRBJ2-1; 8 bases line up with TRBD1. Sample: blood. The CDR3 here is CASSLPGGEQFF. The CDR3 DNA is TGTGCCAGCAGCTTGCCAGGGGGCGAGCAGTTCTTC.